Below, 18 T cell receptor beta chains from the same sample are listed, as sequenced in a study of cytomegalovirus exposure and HLA in healthy donors. PCR primers comprised 60 Vbeta and 13 Jbeta primers. Profiling relied on immunoSEQ multiplex PCR, and the TCRdb table lists in-frame clones only, not all of them. The data contain around 200,000 clones, approximately 86% of them seen just once; the ten biggest clones take up less than 0.35%. The sequenced material came from PBMCs. The source is a woman aged 25 to 39 in good health and CMV-seronegative.

This chain links TRBV25-1 with TRBJ1-1; a weak D match, TRBD1 (6 bases). The CDR3 is made up of 16 amino acids. The V gene's germline CDR1 is MGHDK and CDR2 SYGVNS. V was pared by 5 bases and J by 4 bases, with 20 bases between. The CDR3, as DNA: TGTGCCAGCAGTACCCCGCGGGGGGGGCGGGGCACTGAAGCTTTCTTT. This translates into CASSTPRGGRGTEAFF. Variable domain in full (rest from reference TRBV25-1 and TRBJ1-1): EADIYQTPRYLVIGTGKKITLECSQTMGHDKMYWYQQDPGMELHLIHYSYGVNSTEKGDLSSESTVSRIRTEHFPLTLESARPSHTSQYLCASSTPRGGRGTEAFFGQGTRLTVV.

The chain recombines TRBV28 with TRBJ2-1, with D perhaps matching TRBD2 (6 bases). V was clipped by 10 bases and J by 7 bases, with 20 bases between them. The germline gives CDR1 MDHEN, CDR2 SYDVKM. There are 14 residues in the CDR3. The CDR3, as DNA: TGTGCCACCAAAAGGGGCGGGGCTGGGAATGAGCAGTTCTTC. Its protein product is CATKRGGAGNEQFF.

The J gene is TRBJ2-1, the V gene TRBV28; 9 bases line up with TRBD2. From germline, CDR1 is MDHEN and CDR2 SYDVKM. The CDR3 extends over 20 amino acids. Germline trimming cut 4 bases from V and 0 bases from J; bases unmatched to any gene: 16. The CDR3 protein is CASSSPGLADRWGSYNEQFF. CDR3 sequence (DNA): TGTGCCAGCAGTTCTCCGGGACTAGCAGACCGCTGGGGCTCCTACAATGAGCAGTTCTTC.

The chain carries TRBV19 and TRBJ2-1; D gene ambiguous. V dropped 3 bases and J dropped 4 bases, with 10 bases sitting between them. Germline V lookup: CDR1 LNHDA, CDR2 SQIVND (reference sequence). The CDR3 covers 14 residues. The CDR3 protein is CASSMSHPYNEQFF. CDR3 sequence (DNA): TGTGCCAGTAGTATGAGCCACCCATACAATGAGCAGTTCTTC.

V usage is TRBV15 and J usage is TRBJ2-1; tentative D call: TRBD2 (5 bases). This CDR3 is built from 16 residues. CDR1 and CDR2 (germline): LNHNV, YYDKDF (reference sequence). Trimming left V 0 bases short and J 0 bases short, with 9 bases between. The CDR3 is CATSRDPAVSYNEQFF. The CDR3 DNA is TGTGCCACCAGCAGAGACCCAGCGGTCTCCTACAATGAGCAGTTCTTC.

The chain carries TRBV7-9 and TRBJ2-2, with 12 bases that match TRBD2. CDR3 length: 17 amino acids. The junction had 8 bases not matched to a gene; V was cut back by 3 bases and J by 6 bases. Germline V CDR1 and CDR2: SEHNR, FQNEAQ (reference sequence). This CDR3 is CASSLTSGGLTAGELFF. DNA for the CDR3: TGTGCCAGCAGCTTGACTAGCGGGGGCCTCACCGCCGGGGAGCTGTTTTTT.

This clone has just a few counts. The chain recombines TRBV28 with TRBJ1-4, with D perhaps matching TRBD1 (6 bases). The CDR3 sequence is 14 residues long. Germline V lookup: CDR1 MDHEN, CDR2 SYDVKM. V was shortened by 6 bases and J by 5 bases, with 13 bases between the two germline ends. Here the CDR3 reads CASRGGQRNEKLFF. The CDR3 DNA reads TGTGCCAGCAGGGGTGGACAGCGGAATGAAAAACTGTTTTTT. Full variable domain (remainder filled in from reference TRBV28 and TRBJ1-4): DVKVTQSSRYLVKRTGEKVFLECVQDMDHENMFWYRQDPGLGLRLIYFSYDVKMKEKGDIPEGYSVSREKKERFSLILESASTNQTSMYLCASRGGQRNEKLFFGSGTQLSVL.

This clone was seen only a few times. V gene TRBV19 combines with J gene TRBJ2-1; 8 bases agree with TRBD2. The V and J ends lost 4 bases and 7 bases, in that order; junction bases with no gene match: 9. This CDR3 has 15 residues. The germline CDR1 and CDR2 sequences are LNHDA and SQIVND (reference sequence). The CDR3 region has the DNA TGTGCCAGTAGTACCCTTAGCGGGATAGGGAATGAGCAGTTCTTC. Translating gives CASSTLSGIGNEQFF.

The CDR3 sequence is CASSPSPGQGVDEKLFF. The CDR3 DNA reads as TGTGCCAGCAGTCCCTCCCCGGGACAGGGGGTTGATGAAAAACTGTTTTTT. The J gene is TRBJ1-4, the V gene TRBV28; 11 nucleotides align to TRBD1. Per the germline V gene, CDR1 is MDHEN and CDR2 is SYDVKM. CDR3 size: 17 residues. J was trimmed by 6 bases and V by 5 bases; bases with no gene match: 11.

The V gene is TRBV6-5, the J gene TRBJ2-5; TRBD2 matches 8 bases. This CDR3 region has 15 residues. After removal of 7 bases from V and 2 bases from J, the junction contained 9 bases not matched to a gene. Germline V gene sequence: CDR1 MNHEY, CDR2 SVGAGI. CDR3 residues: CASTPGGLEQETQYF. In nucleotides, the CDR3 is TGTGCCAGCACCCCGGGAGGGCTTGAGCAAGAGACCCAGTACTTC.

This clone was counted a few times. The gene calls are TRBV27 and TRBJ2-2, with D possibly matching TRBD1 (9 bases). This CDR3 has 19 amino acids. Germline lookup yields CDR1 MNHEY and CDR2 SMNVEV (reference sequence). Between the trimmed V and J ends, which lost 1 base and 4 bases, there was a span of 22 bases. CDR3 residues: CASSLYGGGQGRGTGELFF. CDR3 bases: TGTGCCAGCAGTTTATACGGGGGGGGACAGGGAAGAGGCACCGGGGAGCTGTTTTTT.

This chain uses TRBV6-5 with TRBJ2-3; TRBD1 aligns across 11 bases. The V gene's germline CDR1 is MNHEY and CDR2 SVGAGI. V lost 6 bases, J lost 4 bases, and 3 bases stayed unmatched. The CDR3 is made up of 14 amino acids. In nucleotides, the CDR3 is TGTGCCAGCAGCCGGGACAGGGGGTCAGATACGCAGTATTTT. Protein product: CASSRDRGSDTQYF.

This sequence joins TRBV27 and TRBJ2-7; 9 nucleotides line up with TRBD1. Germline trimming cut 3 bases from V and 4 bases from J; bases unmatched to any gene: 4. The germline V gene encodes CDR1 MNHEY and CDR2 SMNVEV (reference sequence). This CDR3 contains 14 residues. The CDR3 sequence: CASSFQGQGYEQYF. CDR3 DNA sequence: TGTGCCAGCAGTTTCCAAGGACAGGGGTACGAGCAGTACTTC.

The chain joins TRBV29-1 to TRBJ2-1, with TRBD1 matching over 7 bases. The CDR3 has 16 amino acids. In germline, CDR1 is SQVTM, CDR2 ANQGSEA. V gave up 0 bases and J gave up 0 bases; unmatched junction bases: 5. CDR3 DNA: TGCAGCGTTGAAGAAGGACAGGAGAGCTCCTACAATGAGCAGTTCTTC. Its translation is CSVEEGQESSYNEQFF.

V gene TRBV30 combines with J gene TRBJ1-2, with 7 bases aligning to TRBD1. V gave up 0 bases and J gave up 7 bases; unmatched junction bases: 8. The CDR3 totals 14 residues. The germline CDR1 and CDR2 sequences are GTSNPN and SVGIG (reference sequence). CDR3 nucleotides: TGTGCCTGGAGTGTACGAGGGCAGGGGGTTGGCTACACCTTC. Translated: CAWSVRGQGVGYTF.

The rearrangement uses TRBV6-1 and TRBJ2-3; 9 bases fit TRBD2. Unmatched junction bases numbered 7, after V lost 5 bases and J lost 4 bases. The germline gives CDR1 MNHNS, CDR2 SASEGT. The length of the CDR3 is 15 residues. The CDR3 region is CASSPGTSSSDTQYF. The CDR3 bases are TGTGCCAGCAGTCCAGGGACTAGCTCCTCAGATACGCAGTATTTT.

V usage is TRBV9 and J usage is TRBJ2-1; no clear D gene. The germline V and J ends were trimmed by 2 bases and 6 bases, with 9 bases remaining between them. Germline assignment: CDR1 SGDLS and CDR2 YYNGEE. This CDR3 comprises 13 residues. The CDR3 here is CASSVRVGNEQFF. CDR3 coding DNA: TGTGCCAGCAGCGTCCGGGTGGGCAATGAGCAGTTCTTC.

The chain is built from TRBV27 and TRBJ2-7; the D is unclear. This CDR3 is 14 amino acids long. V lost 8 bases to trimming and J lost 3 bases, with 17 bases between them. Germline V gives CDR1 MNHEY, CDR2 SMNVEV (reference sequence). Here the CDR3 DNA reads TGTGCCAGCGATACGTTTAGTAGTAGCTACGAGCAGTACTTC. Its translation: CASDTFSSSYEQYF.